This TCR beta chain stems from a study of T cells in Graves' hyperthyroidism and ophthalmopathy. This clonotype was detected ten times or more. Template material for amplifying TCR beta CDR3 regions consisted of RNA transcripts. An initial round of RT-PCR targeting the TCR CDR3 relied on the HTBI primer set. MiXCR, run by TCRdb on the multiplex PCR reads, gives a single entry per CDR3 protein. The sample yields about 300,000 distinct CDR3 sequences, roughly 18% seen once. The germline CDR1 and CDR2 sequences are DFQATT and SNEGSKA (reference sequence). CDR3 length: 16 amino acids. Trimming took 0 bases from V and 4 from J; bases not matched to a gene: 7.

The receptor was derived from a middle-aged man with Graves' ophthalmopathy. The chain carries TRBV20-1 and TRBJ2-2; TRBD1 aligns across 8 bases. Sequenced: blood. The CDR3 DNA reads TGCAGTGCTAGAGATGCGGCAGGGGGCTTCACCGGGGAGCTGTTTTTT. Its protein is CSARDAAGGFTGELFF.